Listed here is a single TCR beta chain. This sample was included in a study of shared clonotypes between healthy human individuals. On the study more broadly: CD8 memory received one plate per donor, CD8 naive two, CD4 memory three and CD4 naive three.

Tens of thousands of T cell genomes, or roughly 180 ng DNA, went into the sorted-subset replicate PCRs. Sequencing used immunoSEQ multiplex PCR; TCRdb keeps in-frame clones, though not all of them. Of roughly 2 million clones listed, almost 96% were seen once; the top ten hold roughly 0.13%. CDR1 is SGHAT and CDR2 is FQNNGV in the germline V gene. The V segment lost 6 bases and the J segment 4 bases; nucleotides outside the gene matches: 8. The CDR3 contains 16 residues. All of the donors resided in Nashville, Tennessee, and each was a Caucasian adult. The clonotype comes from a man aged 18 to 30 in good health. The chain is built from TRBV11-2 and TRBJ2-2, with 10 bases identical to TRBD1. What was sequenced was naive CD4+ T cells sorted from blood. Subset described: CD45RA+ positively selected. The CDR3 region is CASRKWDRGFTGELFF. CDR3 sequence (DNA): TGTGCCAGCAGGAAGTGGGACAGGGGTTTCACCGGGGAGCTGTTTTTT.